This entry concerns a single T cell receptor beta chain. Antigen unknown. This sample is drawn from a study of cytomegalovirus exposure and HLA in healthy donors. Overall study results and limits: In terms of immune exposure information, only CMV serostatus was available.

Germline V gene lookup returns CDR1 SGHAT and CDR2 FQNNGV. This CDR3 has 15 residues. Deletions cut 0 bases from V and 2 bases from J, with 11 bases between. Primers for the PCR totalled 60 Vbeta and 13 Jbeta. The data were produced by immunoSEQ multiplex PCR, yet TCRdb's version contains in-frame clones alone and is incomplete. The data hold approximately 59,000 clones, with 65% to 80% observed a single time. The material sequenced was PBMCs. The receptor was derived from a man aged 35 to 55 in good health and CMV-seropositive. The chain is built from TRBV11-2 and TRBJ2-7; possibly TRBD2 for D (6 bases). The CDR3 bases are TGTGCCAGCAGCTTAGATCGCGGGGTTACCTACGAGCAGTACTTC. Translated: CASSLDRGVTYEQYF.